The T cell receptor (beta chain) described here comes from a study of blood T cell repertoires in COVID-19. Study-wide context: Whether acute or convalescent, the COVID-19 samples came from the United States, Italy and Spain. Sample material is recorded as cDNA or gDNA derived from T cells, B-cell-depleted T cells, or PBMCs.

This clone was counted once. Using immunoSEQ multiplex PCR, the repertoire was profiled, and TCRdb retains in-frame clones only, with some absent. The sample lists some 200,000 clones, about nine tenths occurring once. The sample taken for sequencing was peripheral blood. This TCR came from an elderly man with acute or convalescent COVID-19.

The CDR3 is CASSLSDIGLAGVPDTQYF. The CDR3 nucleotides read TGTGCCAGCAGTTTATCGGATATAGGACTAGCGGGAGTCCCGGATACGCAGTATTTT. The chain joins TRBV27 to TRBJ2-3; 13 nucleotides align to TRBD2. The CDR3 spans 19 residues. CDR1 and CDR2 from the germline V gene are MNHEY and SMNVEV (reference sequence). V lost 0 bases, J lost 6 bases, and 12 bases stayed unmatched.